The 10 T cell receptor beta chains below come from one sample, sequenced in a study of blood T cells in healthy people across ages. A sample-barcoded 5' primer and a J-beta primer mix were used in a second PCR of roughly 6 to 11 cycles. Each CDR3 protein gets one entry after TCRdb re-called the 5' RACE reads with MiXCR. The sample lists about 680,000 distinct CDR3 sequences; 45% to 50% were seen once. Sequenced input: blood. Receptors originate from a woman aged 55-75 years in good health.

The chain recombines TRBV7-9 with TRBJ1-5; TRBD1 is a possible D gene (5 bases). The CDR3 loop spans 13 amino acids. Germline assignment: CDR1 SEHNR and CDR2 FQNEAQ (reference sequence). V dropped 5 bases and J dropped 11 bases, with 16 bases sitting between them. CDR3 in amino acids: CASSPGPPGAQHF. The CDR3 DNA is TGTGCCAGCAGCCCAGGGCCCCCCGGCGCCCAGCATTTT.

The genes are TRBV29-1 and TRBJ2-5; 8 nucleotides match TRBD2. CDR3 length: 14 residues. V shed 6 bases and J 4 bases; nucleotides not matched to a gene: 10. Germline CDR1 and CDR2: SQVTM and ANQGSEA. In DNA, the CDR3 is TGCAGCGTCAAACTGGGACTAGAAGGAGAGACCCAGTACTTC. Residues: CSVKLGLEGETQYF.

This rearrangement joins TRBV6-1 to TRBJ1-2; perhaps TRBD1 as D (5 bases). The CDR3 is made up of 13 amino acids. Looked up from germline, CDR1 is MNHNS and CDR2 is SASEGT. Trimming pared 8 bases from V and 3 bases from J, leaving 13 bases between. CDR3 in DNA: TGTGCCAGCCCCCGCCCGACAGACTATGGCTACACCTTC. Residues: CASPRPTDYGYTF.

The CDR3 spells CASSPVVGRLTGELFF. The CDR3 DNA is TGTGCCAGCAGCCCGGTAGTGGGTCGCCTCACCGGGGAGCTGTTTTTT. The chain recombines TRBV7-2 with TRBJ2-2; no clear D. The CDR3 is 16 amino acids. CDR1 is SGHTA and CDR2 is FQGNSA in the germline V gene. Trimming cost V 5 bases and J 4 bases, with 17 bases left between them.

In its sample, this clonotype was seen a few times. This chain links TRBV4-3 with TRBJ2-1, with 7 bases aligning to TRBD1. CDR3 length equals 15 residues. Germline CDR1 and CDR2: LGHNA and YSLEER. Losses at the gene ends were 3 bases for V and 6 bases for J; bases not matched to a gene: 8. The CDR3 DNA reads as TGCGCCAGCAGCCACCTTTGGGACAGACCCAATGAGCAGTTCTTC. Protein product: CASSHLWDRPNEQFF.

The rearrangement uses TRBV20-1 and TRBJ1-6; a weak D match, TRBD1 (6 bases). This CDR3 is built from 14 residues. Germline V lookup: CDR1 DFQATT, CDR2 SNEGSKA (reference sequence). The germline V and J ends were trimmed by 0 bases and 7 bases, with 10 bases remaining between them. For the CDR3, the DNA is TGCAGTGCTAGAGACCCTGGACAGAATTCACCCCTCCACTTT. Amino acid sequence: CSARDPGQNSPLHF.

This chain connects TRBV9 to TRBJ2-1; perhaps TRBD2 as D (6 bases). Germline lookup yields CDR1 SGDLS and CDR2 YYNGEE. The CDR3 contains 19 residues. Trimming removed 0 bases from V and 0 bases from J, with 19 bases in between. CDR3 nucleotide sequence: TGTGCCAGCAGCGTAGATGGACGGAGTGGACTATCCTCCTACAATGAGCAGTTCTTC. Protein product: CASSVDGRSGLSSYNEQFF.

V usage is TRBV20-1 and J usage is TRBJ2-1; D might be TRBD1 or TRBD2, each matching 5 bases. V was pared by 5 bases and J by 4 bases, with 15 bases between. Germline-derived CDR1 and CDR2 are DFQATT and SNEGSKA (reference sequence). The CDR3 is made up of 14 amino acids. The CDR3 is CSAPRGIIYNEQFF. The CDR3 DNA reads as TGCAGTGCTCCTCGGGGCATTATTTACAATGAGCAGTTCTTC.

V and J are TRBV20-1 and TRBJ2-1; 8 bases line up with TRBD2. Germline CDR1 reads DFQATT; CDR2 reads SNEGSKA (reference sequence). This CDR3 is built from 15 residues. The trim removed 5 bases at V and 9 bases at J, leaving 15 bases unmatched. CDR3 coding DNA: TGCAGTGCTGACCCCTCAAGCGGGAGTGGAGGTGAGCAGTTCTTC. It specifies CSADPSSGSGGEQFF.

The chain combines TRBV3-1 with TRBJ2-7, with TRBD2 identical over 14 bases. CDR1 is LGHDT and CDR2 is YNNKEL in the germline V gene (reference sequence). Trimming cost V 1 base and J 5 bases; bases outside gene matches: 7. This CDR3 has 17 amino acids. The CDR3 coding sequence is TGTGCCAGCAGCCAAGCAACGACTAGCGGGAGGGCCGACGAGCAGTACTTC. It translates to CASSQATTSGRADEQYF.